This TCR beta chain was sequenced for a study of T cell responses to AZD1222 COVID-19 vaccine. Study overall: Second doses at about 4 or about 12 weeks were pooled. Study-wide findings and caveats: Seropositive status at baseline applied to only five to seven AZD1222 recipients. In a largely white British group with more females than males, clonal diversity was possibly underestimated. Reportedly, nearly half of unique spike TCRs recognized epitopes outside B.1.351/B.1.1.7 mutations.

Data came from immunoSEQ multiplex PCR; TCRdb stores just in-frame clones and leaves some out. This sample yields about 110,000 clones, of which around 86% are seen a single time; 1.2% belongs to the top ten. V lost 4 bases, J lost 3 bases, and 13 bases lay in between. CDR3 length equals 14 residues. Germline assignment: CDR1 SGHRS and CDR2 YFSETQ. A remark on this clone: What it binds is not known.

This chain uses TRBV5-1 with TRBJ1-2; no clear D. The sequence derives from an adult in good health. The sequencing used peripheral blood, collected on day 0 of AZD1222 vaccination. For the CDR3, the DNA is TGCGCCAGCAGCCCGACGGGCGGCCACTATGGCTACACCTTC. This encodes CASSPTGGHYGYTF.